This T cell receptor (beta chain) was obtained from a study of early T cells in non-severe SARS-CoV-2 infection. TCRdb reprocessed the 5' RACE reads with MiXCR, giving one entry per CDR3 protein. Of 50,000 or so distinct CDR3 sequences in the sample, approximately 12% are singletons; the top ten hold less than 9.5%. The origin of this receptor is an adult who was a healthcare worker with PCR-confirmed SARS-CoV-2 infection or an uninfected control (not recorded which). Input material: whole blood.

CDR3 coding DNA: TGTGCCAGCAGCTCGGACAGGGAGTACGAGCAGTACTTC. Translating gives CASSSDREYEQYF. The chain recombines TRBV12-3 or TRBV12-4 with TRBJ2-7, with 8 bases aligning to TRBD1. The V gene end was trimmed by 6 bases and the J gene end by 4 bases; junction bases not matched to a gene: 5. CDR3 size: 13 residues.